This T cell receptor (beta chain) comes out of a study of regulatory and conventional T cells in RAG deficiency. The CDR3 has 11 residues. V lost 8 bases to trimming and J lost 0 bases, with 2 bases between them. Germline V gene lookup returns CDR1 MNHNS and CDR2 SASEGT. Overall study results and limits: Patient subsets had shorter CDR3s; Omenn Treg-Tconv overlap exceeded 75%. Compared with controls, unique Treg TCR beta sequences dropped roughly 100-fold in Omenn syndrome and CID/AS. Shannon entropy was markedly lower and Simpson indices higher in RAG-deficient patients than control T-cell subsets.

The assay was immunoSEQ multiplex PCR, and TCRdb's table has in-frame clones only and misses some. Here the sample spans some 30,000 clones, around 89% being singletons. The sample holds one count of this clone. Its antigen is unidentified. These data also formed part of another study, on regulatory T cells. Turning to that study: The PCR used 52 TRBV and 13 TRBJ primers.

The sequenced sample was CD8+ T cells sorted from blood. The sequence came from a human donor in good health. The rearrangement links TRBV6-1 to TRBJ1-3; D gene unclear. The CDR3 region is CASDSGNTIYF. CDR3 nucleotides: TGTGCCAGCGACTCTGGAAACACCATATATTTT.